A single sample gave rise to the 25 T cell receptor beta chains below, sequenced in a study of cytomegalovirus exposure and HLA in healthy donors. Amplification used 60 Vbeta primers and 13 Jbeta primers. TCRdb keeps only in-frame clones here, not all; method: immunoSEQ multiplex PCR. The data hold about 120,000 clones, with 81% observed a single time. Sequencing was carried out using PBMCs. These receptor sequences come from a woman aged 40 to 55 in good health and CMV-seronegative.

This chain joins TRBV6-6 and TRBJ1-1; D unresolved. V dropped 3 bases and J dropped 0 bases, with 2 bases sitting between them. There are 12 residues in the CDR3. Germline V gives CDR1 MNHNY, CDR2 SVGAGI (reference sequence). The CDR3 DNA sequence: TGTGCCAGCAGTTATATGAACACTGAAGCTTTCTTT. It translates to CASSYMNTEAFF.

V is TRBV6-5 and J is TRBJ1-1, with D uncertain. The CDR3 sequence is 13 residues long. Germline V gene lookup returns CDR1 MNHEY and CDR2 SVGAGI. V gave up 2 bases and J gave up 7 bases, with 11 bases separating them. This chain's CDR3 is CASSYEVRFEAFF. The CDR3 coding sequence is TGTGCCAGCAGTTACGAGGTTAGATTTGAAGCTTTCTTT.

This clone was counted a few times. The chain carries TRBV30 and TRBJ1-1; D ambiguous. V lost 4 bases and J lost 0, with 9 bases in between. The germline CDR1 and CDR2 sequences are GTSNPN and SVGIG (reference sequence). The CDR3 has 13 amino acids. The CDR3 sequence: CAWNAGMNTEAFF. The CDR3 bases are TGTGCCTGGAATGCGGGGATGAACACTGAAGCTTTCTTT.

The CDR3 DNA is TGTGCCAGCAGTCCCGCCGGGGTACAGGGGGGTAGGGTTAAGTTCTTC. Translation: CASSPAGVQGGRVKFF. This rearrangement joins TRBV5-6 to TRBJ2-1; 8 bases agree with TRBD1. The germline V gene has CDR1 SGHDT and CDR2 YYEEEE. This CDR3 is built from 16 residues. V dropped 5 bases and J dropped 14; count of bases not matched to a gene: 21. The whole variable domain, filled in from reference TRBV5-6 and TRBJ2-1, reads DAGVTQSPTHLIKTRGQQVTLRCSPKSGHDTVSWYQQALGQGPQFIFQYYEEEERQRGNFPDRFSGHQFPNYSSELNVNALLLGDSALYLCASSPAGVQGGRVKFFGPGTRLTVL.

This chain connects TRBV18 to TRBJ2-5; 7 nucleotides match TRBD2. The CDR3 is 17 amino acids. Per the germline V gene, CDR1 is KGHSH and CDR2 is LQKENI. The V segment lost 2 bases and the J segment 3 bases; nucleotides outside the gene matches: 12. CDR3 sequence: CASSPSQGASGKETQYF. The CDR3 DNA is TGTGCCAGCTCACCATCTCAAGGGGCTAGCGGAAAAGAGACCCAGTACTTC.

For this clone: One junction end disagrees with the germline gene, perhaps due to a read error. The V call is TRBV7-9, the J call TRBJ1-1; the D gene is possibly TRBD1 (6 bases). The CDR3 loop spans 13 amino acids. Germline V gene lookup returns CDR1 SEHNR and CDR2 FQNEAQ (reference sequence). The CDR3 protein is CASSLGGDTEAFF. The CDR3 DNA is TGTGCCAGCAGTTTAGGGGGGGACACTGAAGCTTTCTTT.

The CDR3 nucleotides read TGTGCCAGCAGCCAATTCTCTAACTATGGCTACACCTTC. Its translation: CASSQFSNYGYTF. The rearrangement links TRBV14 to TRBJ1-2; D call uncertain. Trimming pared 2 bases from V and 0 bases from J, leaving 4 bases between. The CDR3 totals 13 residues. Germline V gene lookup returns CDR1 SGHDN and CDR2 FVKESK.

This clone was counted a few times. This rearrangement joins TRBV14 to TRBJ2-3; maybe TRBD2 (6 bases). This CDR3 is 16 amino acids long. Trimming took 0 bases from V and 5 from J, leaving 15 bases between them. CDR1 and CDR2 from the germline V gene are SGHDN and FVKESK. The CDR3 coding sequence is TGTGCCAGCAGCCAAGACTCCGGGAGAGGGAGAGATACGCAGTATTTT. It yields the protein CASSQDSGRGRDTQYF.

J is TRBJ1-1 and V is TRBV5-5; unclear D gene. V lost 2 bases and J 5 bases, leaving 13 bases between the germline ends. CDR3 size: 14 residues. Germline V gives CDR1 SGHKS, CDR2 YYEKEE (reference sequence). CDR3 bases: TGTGCCAGCAGCTTAGAATTTAGGGAGACTGAAGCTTTCTTT. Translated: CASSLEFRETEAFF.

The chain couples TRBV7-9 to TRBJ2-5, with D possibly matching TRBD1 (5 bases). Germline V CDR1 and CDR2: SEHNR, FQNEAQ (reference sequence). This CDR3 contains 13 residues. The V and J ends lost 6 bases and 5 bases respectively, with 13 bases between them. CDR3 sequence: CASRPRASETQYF. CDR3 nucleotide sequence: TGTGCCAGCAGGCCCAGGGCGTCTGAGACCCAGTACTTC.

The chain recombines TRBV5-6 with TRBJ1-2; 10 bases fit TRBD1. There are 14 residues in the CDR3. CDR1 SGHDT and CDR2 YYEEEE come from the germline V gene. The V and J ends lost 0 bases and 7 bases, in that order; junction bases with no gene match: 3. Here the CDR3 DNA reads TGTGCCAGCAGCTTGGGACAGGGGGCGGGTGGCTACACCTTC. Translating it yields CASSLGQGAGGYTF.

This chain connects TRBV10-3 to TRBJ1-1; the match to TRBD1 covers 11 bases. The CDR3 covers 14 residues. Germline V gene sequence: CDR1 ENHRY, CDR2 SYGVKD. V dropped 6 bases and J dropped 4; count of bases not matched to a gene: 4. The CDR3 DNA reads TGTGCCATCAGGGGACAGGGGGGGGGCACTGAAGCTTTCTTT. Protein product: CAIRGQGGGTEAFF.

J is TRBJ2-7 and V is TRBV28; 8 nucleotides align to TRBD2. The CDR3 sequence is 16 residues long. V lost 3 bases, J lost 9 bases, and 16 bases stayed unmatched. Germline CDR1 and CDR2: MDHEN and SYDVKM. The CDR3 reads CASSLGGTSVQEGQYF. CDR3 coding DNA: TGTGCCAGCAGTTTGGGCGGGACTAGTGTTCAAGAGGGGCAGTACTTC.

In DNA, the CDR3 is TGCGCCAGCAGTTGGGGGGGCACTGAAGCTTTCTTT. Residues: CASSWGGTEAFF. The chain combines TRBV5-1 with TRBJ1-1; tentatively, D is TRBD1 (5 bases). V shed 5 bases and J shed 4 bases, with 9 bases lying between them. The CDR3 covers 12 residues. Germline-derived CDR1 and CDR2 are SGHRS and YFSETQ.

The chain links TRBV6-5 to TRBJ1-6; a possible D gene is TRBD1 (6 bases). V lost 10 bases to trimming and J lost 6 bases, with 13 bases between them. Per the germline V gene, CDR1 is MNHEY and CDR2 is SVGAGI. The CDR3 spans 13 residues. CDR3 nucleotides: TGTGCCACGCAGGGGAGCTCTAATTCACCCCTCCACTTT. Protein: CATQGSSNSPLHF.

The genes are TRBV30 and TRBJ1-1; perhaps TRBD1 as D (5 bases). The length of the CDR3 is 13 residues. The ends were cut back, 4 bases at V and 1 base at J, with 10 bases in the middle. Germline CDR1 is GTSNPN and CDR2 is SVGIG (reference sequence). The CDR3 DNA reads TGTGCCTGGACTGGGGCGCGGAACACTGAAGCTTTCTTT. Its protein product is CAWTGARNTEAFF.

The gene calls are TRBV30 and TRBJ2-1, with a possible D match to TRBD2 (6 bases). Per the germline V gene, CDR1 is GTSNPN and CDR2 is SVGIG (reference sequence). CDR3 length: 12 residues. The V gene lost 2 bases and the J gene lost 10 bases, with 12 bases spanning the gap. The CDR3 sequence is CAWSSTSWEQFF. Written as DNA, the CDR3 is TGTGCCTGGAGTTCAACTAGCTGGGAGCAGTTCTTC.

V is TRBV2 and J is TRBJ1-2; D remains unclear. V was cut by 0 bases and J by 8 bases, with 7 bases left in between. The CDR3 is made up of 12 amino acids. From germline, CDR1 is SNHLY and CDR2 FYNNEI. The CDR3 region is CASSEALRGYTF. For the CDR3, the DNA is TGTGCCAGCAGTGAAGCGCTTCGGGGCTACACCTTC.

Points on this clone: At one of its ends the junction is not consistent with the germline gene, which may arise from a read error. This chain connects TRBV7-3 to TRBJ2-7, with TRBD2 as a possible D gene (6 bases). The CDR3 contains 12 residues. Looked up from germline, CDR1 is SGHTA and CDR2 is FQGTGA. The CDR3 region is CASSLIGGGLSF. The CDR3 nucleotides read TGTGCCAGCAGCTTAATAGGCGGAGGGCTCAGCTTC.

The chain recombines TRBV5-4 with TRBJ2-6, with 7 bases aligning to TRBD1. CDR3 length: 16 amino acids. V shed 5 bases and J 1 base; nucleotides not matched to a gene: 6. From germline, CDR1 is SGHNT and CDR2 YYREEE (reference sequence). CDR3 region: CASRDEQGSGANVLTF. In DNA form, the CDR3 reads TGTGCCAGCAGGGACGAACAGGGGTCTGGGGCCAACGTCCTGACTTTC.

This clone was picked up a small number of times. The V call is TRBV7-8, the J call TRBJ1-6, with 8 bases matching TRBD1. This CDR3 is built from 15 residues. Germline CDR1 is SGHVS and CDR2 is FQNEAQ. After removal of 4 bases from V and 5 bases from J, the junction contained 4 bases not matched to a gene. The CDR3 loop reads CASSWTGTHNSPLHF. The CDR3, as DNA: TGTGCCAGCAGCTGGACAGGGACCCATAATTCACCCCTCCACTTT.

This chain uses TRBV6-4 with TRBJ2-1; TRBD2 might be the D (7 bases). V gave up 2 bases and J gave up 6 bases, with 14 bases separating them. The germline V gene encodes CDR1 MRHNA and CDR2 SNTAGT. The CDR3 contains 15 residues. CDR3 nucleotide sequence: TGTGCCAGCAGTGACGGACTAGGGGGTTTCAATGAGCAGTTCTTC. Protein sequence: CASSDGLGGFNEQFF.

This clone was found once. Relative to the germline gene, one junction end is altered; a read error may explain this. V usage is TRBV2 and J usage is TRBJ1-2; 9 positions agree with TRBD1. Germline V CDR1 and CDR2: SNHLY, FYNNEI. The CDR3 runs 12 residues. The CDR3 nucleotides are TGTGCCAGCAGTGAGGGTCGCGGGACAGGGCTGTTC. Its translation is CASSEGRGTGLF.

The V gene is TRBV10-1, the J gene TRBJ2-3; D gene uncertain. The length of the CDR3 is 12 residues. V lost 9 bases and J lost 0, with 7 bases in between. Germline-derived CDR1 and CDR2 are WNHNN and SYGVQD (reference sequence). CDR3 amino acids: CASAASTDTQYF. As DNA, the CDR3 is TGCGCCAGTGCGGCTAGCACAGATACGCAGTATTTT.

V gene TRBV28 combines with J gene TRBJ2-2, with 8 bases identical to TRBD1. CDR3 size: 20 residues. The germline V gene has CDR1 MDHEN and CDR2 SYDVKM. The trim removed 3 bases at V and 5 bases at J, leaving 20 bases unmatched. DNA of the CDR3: TGTGCCAGCAGTTTTACCCGGGACAGGCTTTTTCCAGAAAGAACCGGGGAGCTGTTTTTT. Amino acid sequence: CASSFTRDRLFPERTGELFF.